This passage covers 10 T cell receptor beta chains from one sample sequenced in a study of Ad26.COV2.S vaccination and SARS-CoV-2 variants. Treatment of the sample: around 19 received Ad26.COV2.S at low or high dose, single or two shots; about five received placebo; per-sample allocation not given. All samples were drawn on day 63, counting from the first vaccine or placebo injection. The assay was immunoSEQ multiplex PCR, and TCRdb's table has in-frame clones only and misses some. Seen here are a few hundred thousand clones, roughly 80% observed once, and the top ten hold about 7.4%. The sample here was peripheral blood, taken in a trial of Ad26.COV2.S vaccine versus placebo. The receptors were gathered from a person between 18 and 65 years old who received the Ad26.COV2.S COVID-19 vaccine or a placebo.

The chain combines TRBV4-3 with TRBJ1-4; TRBD1 matches 7 bases. The CDR3 extends over 17 amino acids. CDR1 and CDR2 from the germline V gene are LGHNA and YSLEER. V was pared by 4 bases and J by 8 bases, with 16 bases of the junction left unmatched. The CDR3 DNA sequence: TGCGCCAGCAGCCCTGGGACAGCGGCGCGGGGGGAAGAAAAACTGTTTTTT. Protein: CASSPGTAARGEEKLFF.

The rearrangement joins TRBV7-9 to TRBJ2-2; D is uncertain. Germline CDR1 reads SEHNR; CDR2 reads FQNEAQ (reference sequence). The germline V and J ends were trimmed by 6 bases and 4 bases, with 9 bases remaining between them. The CDR3 loop spans 13 amino acids. CDR3 in amino acids: CASRPAATGELFF. CDR3 sequence (DNA): TGTGCCAGCAGGCCTGCCGCCACCGGGGAGCTGTTTTTT.

The chain links TRBV4-3 to TRBJ2-2; 7 positions match TRBD1. Germline assignment: CDR1 LGHNA and CDR2 YSLEER. The CDR3 sequence is 15 residues long. The ends lost 4 bases at V and 3 bases at J; junction bases unmatched: 5. CDR3 in DNA: TGCGCCAGCAGCCCTGCCGACAGGGACACCGGGGAGCTGTTTTTT. This translates into CASSPADRDTGELFF.

The chain joins TRBV5-4 to TRBJ1-2; possible D gene TRBD1, 6 bases. Germline V lookup: CDR1 SGHNT, CDR2 YYREEE (reference sequence). Trimming cost V 4 bases and J 8 bases, with 15 bases left between them. The CDR3 covers 13 residues. CDR3 protein: CASSRTGFWGYTF. Here the CDR3 DNA reads TGTGCCAGCAGCAGAACAGGGTTTTGGGGCTACACCTTC.

This chain connects TRBV5-6 to TRBJ1-2, with D hard to call. The V and J ends lost 2 bases and 8 bases respectively, with 22 bases between them. Germline V CDR1 and CDR2: SGHDT, YYEEEE. The CDR3 has 16 residues. The CDR3 sequence is CASSFSSGVRVRGYTF. Written as DNA, the CDR3 is TGTGCCAGCAGCTTCTCCTCGGGAGTTAGAGTAAGAGGCTACACCTTC.

The chain couples TRBV30 to TRBJ2-5, with TRBD2 identical over 8 bases. CDR1 and CDR2 from the germline V gene are GTSNPN and SVGIG (reference sequence). Trimming cost V 6 bases and J 5 bases; bases outside gene matches: 8. The CDR3 extends over 13 amino acids. Written as DNA, the CDR3 is TGTGCCTGTACCCGGACTAGCATGGAGACCCAGTACTTC. It yields the protein CACTRTSMETQYF.

The chain combines TRBV11-2 with TRBJ2-3, with 7 bases matching TRBD2. Germline V gene sequence: CDR1 SGHAT, CDR2 FQNNGV. This CDR3 contains 13 residues. V dropped 5 bases and J dropped 6; count of bases not matched to a gene: 5. DNA of the CDR3: TGTGCCAGCAGCGGACTAGGGGAGGATACGCAGTATTTT. Its translation is CASSGLGEDTQYF.

V is TRBV5-4 and J is TRBJ1-6; D unclear. Germline V gives CDR1 SGHNT, CDR2 YYREEE (reference sequence). This CDR3 region has 12 residues. Trimming removed 4 bases at V and 6 bases at J, with 5 bases between. CDR3 bases: TGTGCCAGCAGCCCCCTTAATTCACCCCTCCACTTT. Residues: CASSPLNSPLHF.

This chain links TRBV28 with TRBJ1-2; D ambiguous. Germline CDR1 and CDR2: MDHEN and SYDVKM. This CDR3 spans 16 amino acids. V lost 1 base and J 2 bases, leaving 14 bases between the germline ends. DNA for the CDR3: TGTGCCAGCAGTTTATCTTTAATGGGGAAAAACTATGGCTACACCTTC. Amino acid sequence: CASSLSLMGKNYGYTF.

This chain uses TRBV18 with TRBJ2-5; the D is unclear. In germline, CDR1 is KGHSH, CDR2 LQKENI. This CDR3 has 12 amino acids. V lost 4 bases and J lost 5, with 8 bases in between. CDR3 region: CASSLNPETQYF. CDR3 bases: TGTGCCAGCTCACTAAATCCCGAGACCCAGTACTTC.